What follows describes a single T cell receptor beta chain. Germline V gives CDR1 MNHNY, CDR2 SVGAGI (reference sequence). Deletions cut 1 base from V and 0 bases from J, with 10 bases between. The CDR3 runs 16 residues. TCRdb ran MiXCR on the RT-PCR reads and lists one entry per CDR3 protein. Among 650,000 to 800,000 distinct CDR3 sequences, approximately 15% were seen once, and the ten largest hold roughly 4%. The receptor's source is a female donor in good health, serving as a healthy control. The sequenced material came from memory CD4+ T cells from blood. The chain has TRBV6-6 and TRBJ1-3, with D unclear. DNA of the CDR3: TGTGCCAGCAGTTACTTTGTCACGGTCTCTGGAAACACCATATATTTT. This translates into CASSYFVTVSGNTIYF.